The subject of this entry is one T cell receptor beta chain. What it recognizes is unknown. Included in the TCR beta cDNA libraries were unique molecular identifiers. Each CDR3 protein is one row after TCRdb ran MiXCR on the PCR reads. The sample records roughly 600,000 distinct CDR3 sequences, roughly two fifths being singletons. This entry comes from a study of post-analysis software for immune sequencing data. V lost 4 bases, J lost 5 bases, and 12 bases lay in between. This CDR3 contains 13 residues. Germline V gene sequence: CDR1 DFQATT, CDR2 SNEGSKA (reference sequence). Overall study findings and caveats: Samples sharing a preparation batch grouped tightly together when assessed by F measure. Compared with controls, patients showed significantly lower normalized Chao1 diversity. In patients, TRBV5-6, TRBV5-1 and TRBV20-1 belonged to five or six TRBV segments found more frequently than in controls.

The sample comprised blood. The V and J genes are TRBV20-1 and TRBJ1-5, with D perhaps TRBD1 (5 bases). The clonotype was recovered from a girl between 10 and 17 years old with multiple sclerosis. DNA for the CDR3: TGCAGTGCTACTCCCAGCAGGGATCAGCCCCAGCATTTT. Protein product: CSATPSRDQPQHF.